The 26 T cell receptor beta chains in this list originate from one sample, sequenced in a study of blood T cell repertoires in COVID-19. TCRdb's copy holds only in-frame clones and misses some; the assay was immunoSEQ multiplex PCR. This sample has 25,000 to 40,000 clones, with around 86% found just once. Sequencing was performed on peripheral blood. The receptors shown here come from a woman in her sixties or seventies with active COVID-19.

The chain couples TRBV28 to TRBJ2-7; 8 nucleotides line up with TRBD1. CDR3 length: 14 amino acids. After removal of 8 bases from V and 2 bases from J, the junction contained 8 bases not matched to a gene. Germline V CDR1 and CDR2: MDHEN, SYDVKM. This CDR3 reads CASRRQGITYEQYF. CDR3 bases: TGTGCCAGCCGTCGACAGGGGATCACCTACGAGCAGTACTTC.

This chain links TRBV24-1 with TRBJ2-5; a weak D match, TRBD2 (5 bases). Germline CDR1 KGHDR, CDR2 SFDVKD. The CDR3 runs 12 residues. The ends were cut back, 9 bases at V and 6 bases at J, with 13 bases in the middle. The chain's CDR3 is CATESDGKTQYF. CDR3 bases: TGTGCCACCGAGTCCGACGGGAAGACCCAGTACTTC.

The chain uses TRBV11-2 and TRBJ2-7; D not certain. Trimming left V 3 bases short and J 0 bases short, with 9 bases between. CDR3 length: 14 amino acids. Germline CDR1 and CDR2: SGHAT and FQNNGV. In DNA form, the CDR3 reads TGTGCCAGCAGCTTCTCAGGAACCTCCTACGAGCAGTACTTC. Amino acid sequence: CASSFSGTSYEQYF. Filled out from reference TRBV11-2 and TRBJ2-7, the complete variable domain reads EAGVAQSPRYKIIEKRQSVAFWCNPISGHATLYWYQQILGQGPKLLIQFQNNGVVDDSQLPKDRFSAERLKGVDSTLKIQPAKLEDSAVYLCASSFSGTSYEQYFGPGTRLTVT.

CDR3 residues: CASTTGFQPQHF. CDR3 in DNA: TGTGCCAGCACCACGGGGTTTCAGCCCCAGCATTTT. This chain connects TRBV6-5 to TRBJ1-5, with no clear D. The CDR3 length is 12 residues. Trimming removed 7 bases at V and 6 bases at J, with 10 bases between. Germline V gene sequence: CDR1 MNHEY, CDR2 SVGAGI.

In its sample, this clone was seen once. V gene TRBV28 combines with J gene TRBJ1-2; D is possibly TRBD1 (5 bases). Per germline, CDR1 MDHEN and CDR2 SYDVKM. V dropped 2 bases and J dropped 4 bases, with 20 bases sitting between them. The CDR3 is 17 residues long. The CDR3 DNA sequence: TGTGCCAGCAGTTTACGGGGACTCAAGTCCCCCTTCTATGGCTACACCTTC. Its protein product is CASSLRGLKSPFYGYTF.

V is TRBV27 and J is TRBJ1-5; possible D gene TRBD1, 6 bases. The CDR3 totals 17 residues. Germline V gene lookup returns CDR1 MNHEY and CDR2 SMNVEV (reference sequence). The V end lost 2 bases, the J end lost 0 bases, and 14 bases lay between the germline ends. The CDR3 DNA reads as TGTGCCAGCAGTTTACGAGGGCAGGGGCTTAGCAATCAGCCCCAGCATTTT. Amino acids: CASSLRGQGLSNQPQHF.

This chain joins TRBV6-1 and TRBJ2-5; 7 bases align to TRBD2. Looked up from germline, CDR1 is MNHNS and CDR2 is SASEGT. CDR3 size: 17 residues. J gave up 1 base and V 2 bases, and 10 bases lay outside the gene matches. Here the CDR3 reads CASSELVGSGTQETQYF. The CDR3 nucleotides are TGTGCCAGCAGTGAATTGGTGGGGAGCGGGACCCAAGAGACCCAGTACTTC.

Here the CDR3 reads CASSIRDRDNVLTF. In DNA form, the CDR3 reads TGTGCCAGTAGTATAAGGGACAGGGATAACGTCCTGACTTTC. The V gene is TRBV19, the J gene TRBJ2-6; 9 nucleotides line up with TRBD1. Germline CDR1 LNHDA, CDR2 SQIVND (reference sequence). Trimming took 2 bases from V and 10 from J; bases not matched to a gene: 3. The CDR3 has 14 residues.

The CDR3 DNA reads as TGTGCCAGCTTGGGGACAGGCACCAATCAGCCCCAGCATTTT. Its translation is CASLGTGTNQPQHF. This chain connects TRBV28 to TRBJ1-5, with 8 bases lining up with TRBD1. The length of the CDR3 is 14 residues. V was clipped by 8 bases and J by 3 bases; unmatched bases: 6. CDR1 is MDHEN and CDR2 is SYDVKM in the germline V gene.

The chain carries TRBV5-5 and TRBJ2-1; maybe TRBD2 (6 bases). The CDR3 length is 16 residues. Trimming removed 0 bases at V and 0 bases at J, with 10 bases between. Germline V gives CDR1 SGHKS, CDR2 YYEKEE (reference sequence). The CDR3 DNA follows: TGTGCCAGCAGCTTGGCCCCGGGGGTCTCCTACAATGAGCAGTTCTTC. Translated, it gives CASSLAPGVSYNEQFF.

The chain employs TRBV7-9 and TRBJ1-1; TRBD1 agrees at 8 bases. J gave up 2 bases and V 3 bases, and 5 bases lay outside the gene matches. CDR1 and CDR2 (germline): SEHNR, FQNEAQ (reference sequence). This CDR3 is built from 15 residues. The CDR3 region has the DNA TGTGCCAGCAGCTTCCGACAGGGGCTCAACACTGAAGCTTTCTTT. It yields the protein CASSFRQGLNTEAFF.

The rearrangement joins TRBV3-1 (or the pseudogene TRBV3-2) to TRBJ2-1; 7 nucleotides agree with TRBD2. There are 12 residues in the CDR3. In germline, CDR1 is LGHDT, CDR2 YNNKEL (reference sequence). V trimming: 4 bases; J trimming: 12 bases; junction bases outside the gene matches: 6. The CDR3 DNA reads as TGTGCCAGCAGCCGCCCGCTAGCGGTGCAGTTCTTC. This gives the protein CASSRPLAVQFF.

V and J are TRBV30 and TRBJ2-5; 8 bases align to TRBD1. Trimming removed 4 bases from V and 5 bases from J; junction bases left unmatched: 12. The V gene's germline CDR1 is GTSNPN and CDR2 SVGIG (reference sequence). CDR3 size: 15 residues. CDR3 sequence (DNA): TGTGCCTGGAAAAAGGGGCAGGGGGCTACGGAGACCCAGTACTTC. Its translation is CAWKKGQGATETQYF.

This clone was counted a few times. The chain has TRBV19 and TRBJ2-5; the D is unclear. This CDR3 has 14 amino acids. Looked up from germline, CDR1 is LNHDA and CDR2 is SQIVND (reference sequence). V lost 5 bases and J lost 3, with 13 bases in between. In DNA form, the CDR3 reads TGTGCCAGTAGTCCGACATCCCCGAAAGAGACCCAGTACTTC. The encoded protein is CASSPTSPKETQYF.

V is TRBV20-1 and J is TRBJ1-4; no firm D call. The ends were cut back, 3 bases at V and 3 bases at J, with 8 bases in the middle. Germline CDR1 DFQATT, CDR2 SNEGSKA (reference sequence). CDR3 length: 13 residues. The CDR3 nucleotides read TGCAGTGCTAGTATGAGTTCTAATGAAAAACTGTTTTTT. This codes for CSASMSSNEKLFF.

The genes are TRBV28 and TRBJ2-7, with 11 bases matching TRBD1. The germline gives CDR1 MDHEN, CDR2 SYDVKM. The CDR3 length is 14 residues. After removal of 4 bases from V and 12 bases from J, the junction contained 11 bases not matched to a gene. The CDR3 loop reads CASSWGGQGAGAYF. CDR3 in DNA: TGTGCCAGCAGTTGGGGCGGACAGGGGGCAGGGGCGTACTTC. Supplemented by reference TRBV28 and TRBJ2-7, the full variable domain reads DVKVTQSSRYLVKRTGEKVFLECVQDMDHENMFWYRQDPGLGLRLIYFSYDVKMKEKGDIPEGYSVSREKKERFSLILESASTNQTSMYLCASSWGGQGAGAYFGPGTRLTVT.

This clone was seen just once. The rearrangement links TRBV2 to TRBJ2-1, with TRBD2 matching 10 bases. V gave up 7 bases and J gave up 0 bases; unmatched junction bases: 3. The CDR3 covers 15 residues. Per germline, CDR1 SNHLY and CDR2 FYNNEI. CDR3 loop: CASKLAGSSYNEQFF. CDR3 nucleotide sequence: TGTGCCAGCAAACTAGCGGGGAGCTCCTACAATGAGCAGTTCTTC.

This chain uses TRBV19 with TRBJ2-2, with D unresolved. The germline V and J ends were trimmed by 3 bases and 8 bases, with 10 bases remaining between them. The CDR3 has 13 amino acids. Germline V gene sequence: CDR1 LNHDA, CDR2 SQIVND (reference sequence). The CDR3 reads CASSILESGELFF. In DNA form, the CDR3 reads TGTGCCAGTAGTATTCTGGAGTCTGGGGAGCTGTTTTTT.

The chain couples TRBV2 to TRBJ2-3; D is ambiguous. The CDR3 loop spans 16 amino acids. V lost 1 base and J 6 bases, leaving 17 bases between the germline ends. Germline loops: CDR1 SNHLY, CDR2 FYNNEI. The CDR3 sequence: CASSEGGGFIGDTQYF. The CDR3 DNA follows: TGTGCCAGCAGTGAAGGAGGCGGATTTATTGGGGATACGCAGTATTTT.

The chain recombines TRBV5-1 with TRBJ2-2; 13 bases match TRBD2. The CDR3 is 17 residues long. The V and J ends lost 3 bases and 6 bases, in that order; junction bases with no gene match: 8. CDR1 and CDR2 (germline): SGHRS, YFSETQ. The CDR3 bases are TGCGCCAGCAGCTCGACTAGCGGGAGGCTGAAGGCCGGGGAGCTGTTTTTT. Its translation is CASSSTSGRLKAGELFF.

The CDR3 here is CASNHRLTANTEAFF. CDR3 sequence (DNA): TGTGCCAGCAACCACCGCCTAACAGCGAACACTGAAGCTTTCTTT. The chain combines TRBV27 with TRBJ1-1, with D hard to call. Trimming took 7 bases from V and 1 from J, leaving 16 bases between them. The CDR3 spans 15 residues. Looked up from germline, CDR1 is MNHEY and CDR2 is SMNVEV (reference sequence).

The V call is TRBV5-1, the J call TRBJ1-2; 8 nucleotides match TRBD1. Germline CDR1 SGHRS, CDR2 YFSETQ. The CDR3 is 16 amino acids. The trim removed 4 bases at V and 4 bases at J, leaving 12 bases unmatched. The DNA of the CDR3 is TGCGCCAGCAGCCCCGGACAGGGAGAGGAAACCTATGGCTACACCTTC. This encodes CASSPGQGEETYGYTF.

The chain employs TRBV28 and TRBJ2-7, with TRBD1 matching over 7 bases. This CDR3 has 14 residues. Germline values: CDR1 MDHEN, CDR2 SYDVKM. Trimming cost V 4 bases and J 4 bases; bases outside gene matches: 7. CDR3 sequence reads: CASSSPRTGYEQYF. DNA of the CDR3: TGTGCCAGCAGTTCCCCAAGGACAGGTTACGAGCAGTACTTC.

The chain recombines TRBV28 with TRBJ1-6; TRBD1 might be the D (6 bases). CDR3 length: 13 amino acids. Trimming pared 10 bases from V and 7 bases from J, leaving 14 bases between. Per germline, CDR1 MDHEN and CDR2 SYDVKM. The CDR3 DNA reads as TGTGCCACTAAAACAGGGACGAATTCACCCCTCCACTTT. Encoded protein: CATKTGTNSPLHF.

This clone was detected a few times. This sequence joins TRBV7-2 and TRBJ2-3, with a possible D match to TRBD1 (5 bases). This CDR3 is 13 amino acids long. Germline V gene sequence: CDR1 SGHTA, CDR2 FQGNSA. The V and J ends lost 5 bases and 2 bases respectively, with 8 bases between them. The CDR3 nucleotides are TGTGCCAGCAGCCGACAGTACACAGATACGCAGTATTTT. Translated: CASSRQYTDTQYF.

This chain joins TRBV6-5 and TRBJ2-7; D is perhaps TRBD1 (6 bases). The length of the CDR3 is 15 residues. The V end lost 5 bases, the J end lost 2 bases, and 16 bases lay between the germline ends. The V gene's germline CDR1 is MNHEY and CDR2 SVGAGI. The CDR3: CASSQTGFNTYEQYF. The CDR3 DNA is TGTGCCAGCAGTCAAACAGGGTTCAATACCTACGAGCAGTACTTC.